Listed below are T cell receptor beta chains from one sample, sequenced in a study of T cell repertoires in cytomegalovirus infection. TCRdb re-called the reads through MiXCR, storing one row per CDR3 protein. The data contain 450,000 to 600,000 distinct CDR3 sequences, about 11% of them singletons. The sample comprised PBMCs. These receptors all come from a human donor in good health (CMV status not recorded). Some clones in this sample may be carry-over from other donors' samples. Both conserved end residues are part of each CDR3. The order of the fields is clone size, D gene, V gene, J gene, CDR3 protein, CDR3 DNA. D genes are given only for firm matches. Clone size is not always given. Where it is, it says once, few, many or a class for expanded clones.

clone_size: once; d_call: -; v_call: TRBV7-3; j_call: TRBJ2-3; cdr3_aa: CASSEGSGTDTQYF; cdr3_nt: TGTGCCAGCAGCGAAGGGTCTGGCACAGATACGCAGTATTTT
clone_size: many; d_call: -; v_call: TRBV5-4; j_call: TRBJ1-2; cdr3_aa: CASSLVGPGYGYTF; cdr3_nt: TGTGCCAGCAGCTTGGTCGGCCCGGGCTATGGCTACACCTTC
clone_size: many; d_call: -; v_call: TRBV7-8; j_call: TRBJ2-5; cdr3_aa: CASSSQEQETQYF; cdr3_nt: TGTGCCAGCAGTTCACAAGAACAAGAGACCCAGTACTTC
clone_size: few; d_call: TRBD2; v_call: TRBV7-8; j_call: TRBJ2-7; cdr3_aa: CASSSSGRDSYEQYF; cdr3_nt: TGTGCCAGCAGCTCTAGCGGGAGAGACTCCTACGAGCAGTACTTC
clone_size: few; d_call: -; v_call: TRBV9; j_call: TRBJ2-2; cdr3_aa: CASSVTSSGELFF; cdr3_nt: TGTGCCAGCAGCGTAACCTCCTCCGGGGAGCTGTTTTTT
clone_size: -; d_call: TRBD2; v_call: TRBV7-3; j_call: TRBJ2-7; cdr3_aa: CASSLMIAGGSYEQYF; cdr3_nt: TGTGCCAGCAGCTTAATGATAGCGGGGGGCTCCTACGAGCAGTACTTC
clone_size: many; d_call: -; v_call: TRBV6-1; j_call: TRBJ1-1; cdr3_aa: CASSEERALRAFF; cdr3_nt: TGTGCCAGCAGTGAAGAGCGGGCCCTAAGAGCTTTCTTT
clone_size: many; d_call: TRBD1; v_call: TRBV7-9; j_call: TRBJ2-6; cdr3_aa: CASRATGGSSGANVLTF; cdr3_nt: TGTGCCAGCAGGGCGACAGGGGGTTCCTCTGGGGCCAACGTCCTGACTTTC
clone_size: -; d_call: -; v_call: TRBV2; j_call: TRBJ1-2; cdr3_aa: CASKQRANYGYTF; cdr3_nt: TGTGCCAGCAAACAGAGAGCTAACTATGGCTACACCTTC
clone_size: many; d_call: -; v_call: TRBV6-6; j_call: TRBJ2-1; cdr3_aa: CASRRTSIAGEQFF; cdr3_nt: TGTGCCAGCAGACGGACGAGCATCGCAGGTGAGCAGTTCTTC
clone_size: many; d_call: -; v_call: TRBV12-3/TRBV12-4; j_call: TRBJ2-5; cdr3_aa: CASSNQAETQYF; cdr3_nt: TGTGCCAGCAGTAACCAGGCGGAGACCCAGTACTTC
clone_size: many; d_call: TRBD1; v_call: TRBV28; j_call: TRBJ1-5; cdr3_aa: CASSLWTGDQPQHF; cdr3_nt: TGTGCCAGCAGTTTATGGACAGGGGATCAGCCCCAGCATTTT
clone_size: many; d_call: -; v_call: TRBV6-9; j_call: TRBJ2-3; cdr3_aa: CASSQRRAHTQYF; cdr3_nt: TGTGCCAGCAGCCAACGGAGGGCCCATACGCAGTATTTT
clone_size: many; d_call: TRBD2; v_call: TRBV6-6; j_call: TRBJ2-7; cdr3_aa: CASSPRPLLAGSSYEQYF; cdr3_nt: TGTGCCAGCAGTCCTCGCCCCTTACTAGCGGGTAGCTCCTACGAGCAGTACTTC
clone_size: few; d_call: TRBD2; v_call: TRBV27; j_call: TRBJ2-7; cdr3_aa: CASSISGGAYEQYF; cdr3_nt: TGTGCCAGCAGTATTAGCGGGGGGGCCTACGAGCAGTACTTC
clone_size: many; d_call: -; v_call: TRBV28; j_call: TRBJ2-7; cdr3_aa: CASGPGQFIFEQYF; cdr3_nt: TGTGCCAGCGGACCGGGACAATTTATTTTCGAGCAGTACTTC
clone_size: many; d_call: -; v_call: TRBV28; j_call: TRBJ1-4; cdr3_aa: CASSLSGGINEKLFF; cdr3_nt: TGTGCCAGCAGTTTATCTGGCGGAATTAATGAAAAACTGTTTTTT
clone_size: many; d_call: -; v_call: TRBV10-3; j_call: TRBJ1-2; cdr3_aa: CATEIHRDNPYGYTF; cdr3_nt: TGTGCCACCGAAATACACCGGGACAACCCATATGGCTACACCTTC
clone_size: many; d_call: TRBD2; v_call: TRBV7-3; j_call: TRBJ2-1; cdr3_aa: CASSRLAGVNEQFF; cdr3_nt: TGTGCCAGCAGTCGACTAGCGGGAGTCAATGAGCAGTTCTTC
clone_size: many; d_call: -; v_call: TRBV20-1; j_call: TRBJ1-1; cdr3_aa: CSARDRSWDTEAFF; cdr3_nt: TGCAGTGCTAGAGATCGTTCCTGGGACACTGAAGCTTTCTTT
clone_size: few; d_call: TRBD2; v_call: TRBV30; j_call: TRBJ2-1; cdr3_aa: CAWSSGGHDEQFF; cdr3_nt: TGTGCCTGGAGTAGCGGGGGCCACGATGAGCAGTTCTTC
clone_size: few; d_call: TRBD1; v_call: TRBV5-1; j_call: TRBJ1-6; cdr3_aa: CASSAGQGAFLSSYNSPLHF; cdr3_nt: TGCGCCAGCAGCGCAGGACAGGGCGCCTTTCTGAGCTCCTATAATTCACCCCTCCACTTT
clone_size: many; d_call: TRBD1; v_call: TRBV20-1; j_call: TRBJ1-2; cdr3_aa: CSASTLGGDYGYTF; cdr3_nt: TGCAGTGCTAGTACCCTAGGGGGCGACTATGGCTACACCTTC
clone_size: few; d_call: TRBD1; v_call: TRBV29-1; j_call: TRBJ2-7; cdr3_aa: CSAGTGGNYEQYF; cdr3_nt: TGCAGCGCCGGGACAGGGGGTAACTACGAGCAGTACTTC
clone_size: many; d_call: -; v_call: TRBV7-3; j_call: TRBJ2-1; cdr3_aa: CASSFDKDNEQFF; cdr3_nt: TGTGCCAGCAGCTTCGACAAGGACAATGAGCAGTTCTTC